This T cell receptor beta chain was identified during a study of T cells in Graves' hyperthyroidism and ophthalmopathy. TCR beta CDR3 region amplification was performed from RNA transcripts. HTBI primers were employed in a first-round RT-PCR of the TCR CDR3. Each CDR3 protein is one row after TCRdb ran MiXCR on the multiplex PCR reads. This table holds approximately 400,000 distinct CDR3 sequences, around 14% found once. Hyperthyroidism was newly diagnosed in patients aged 18 to 65 (duration under 2 months). Patients with uncontrolled infections, other autoimmune diseases, pregnancy or lactation were excluded. Germline CDR1 reads MNHNS; CDR2 reads SASEGT. The CDR3 is 15 residues long. The V and J ends lost 4 bases and 6 bases respectively, with 16 bases between them.

The chain combines TRBV6-1 with TRBJ1-5, with D perhaps matching TRBD1 (6 bases). What was sequenced was blood. This sequence was found in an older woman with Graves' hyperthyroidism. The CDR3 loop is CASSVTGSGVQPQHF. DNA for the CDR3: TGTGCCAGCAGTGTGACAGGCTCCGGGGTTCAGCCCCAGCATTTT.